Listed below are T cell receptor beta chains from one sample, sequenced in a study of T cells in Graves' hyperthyroidism and ophthalmopathy. TCRdb re-called the multiplex PCR reads with MiXCR, one entry per CDR3 protein. This table has hundreds of thousands of distinct CDR3 sequences, roughly 14% appearing once. The source material was blood. These receptors were taken from a woman aged 50 to 65 with Graves' ophthalmopathy. Each CDR3 is given with its conserved first and last residue. Each record gives: J gene, clone size, V gene, D gene, CDR3 protein, CDR3 DNA. The D gene is left open where the match is weak. A row's size may be missing; if present it is once, few, many or a size class.

J gene: TRBJ2-4
clone size: few
V gene: TRBV20-1
D gene: TRBD1
CDR3 protein: CSARRQGALAKNIQYF
CDR3 DNA: TGCAGTGCTAGGCGACAGGGGGCGTTGGCCAAAAACATTCAGTACTTC

J gene: TRBJ2-1
clone size: many
V gene: TRBV9
D gene: NA
CDR3 protein: CASSGAPRMGNEQFF
CDR3 DNA: TGTGCCAGCAGCGGGGCCCCAAGAATGGGCAATGAGCAGTTCTTC

J gene: TRBJ2-4
clone size: NA
V gene: TRBV29-1
D gene: NA
CDR3 protein: CSVGDSKNIQYF
CDR3 DNA: TGCAGCGTTGGGGACTCCAAAAACATTCAGTACTTC

J gene: TRBJ1-1
clone size: many
V gene: TRBV9
D gene: NA
CDR3 protein: CASSLRRDKNTEAFF
CDR3 DNA: TGTGCCAGCAGCTTAAGACGGGACAAGAACACTGAAGCTTTCTTT

J gene: TRBJ2-5
clone size: many
V gene: TRBV20-1
D gene: NA
CDR3 protein: CSARPSTYQETQYF
CDR3 DNA: TGCAGTGCTAGACCCTCGACATACCAAGAGACCCAGTACTTC

J gene: TRBJ2-5
clone size: few
V gene: TRBV4-1
D gene: NA
CDR3 protein: CASSQDLAVRETQYF
CDR3 DNA: TGCGCCAGCAGCCAAGATCTGGCGGTCCGGGAGACCCAGTACTTC

J gene: TRBJ2-2
clone size: few
V gene: TRBV14
D gene: NA
CDR3 protein: CASSQQATGELFF
CDR3 DNA: TGTGCCAGCAGCCAGCAGGCCACCGGGGAGCTGTTTTTT

J gene: TRBJ2-1
clone size: NA
V gene: TRBV7-9
D gene: TRBD2
CDR3 protein: CASSLAHWREPPNEQFF
CDR3 DNA: TGTGCCAGCAGCTTAGCCCACTGGCGGGAGCCTCCCAATGAGCAGTTCTTC

J gene: TRBJ1-2
clone size: few
V gene: TRBV6-1
D gene: NA
CDR3 protein: CASTEVQYGYTF
CDR3 DNA: TGTGCCAGCACCGAAGTACAGTATGGCTACACCTTC

J gene: TRBJ1-2
clone size: NA
V gene: TRBV19
D gene: TRBD1
CDR3 protein: CASGTADGYGYTF
CDR3 DNA: TGTGCCAGCGGGACAGCGGACGGATATGGCTACACCTTC

J gene: TRBJ2-1
clone size: many
V gene: TRBV5-1
D gene: TRBD2
CDR3 protein: CASSSTTSGSSREQFF
CDR3 DNA: TGCGCCAGCAGCTCGACCACTAGCGGGAGTAGTCGTGAGCAGTTCTTC

J gene: TRBJ2-3
clone size: NA
V gene: TRBV5-1
D gene: TRBD2
CDR3 protein: CASTLLAKSTDTQYF
CDR3 DNA: TGCGCCAGCACCTTACTAGCGAAGAGCACAGATACGCAGTATTTT

J gene: TRBJ2-7
clone size: many
V gene: TRBV6-6
D gene: NA
CDR3 protein: CASSYSGGKTYEQYF
CDR3 DNA: TGTGCCAGCAGTTACTCGGGCGGGAAAACCTACGAGCAGTACTTC

J gene: TRBJ2-2
clone size: many
V gene: TRBV28
D gene: NA
CDR3 protein: CASTRPTGTNTGELFF
CDR3 DNA: TGTGCCAGCACTCGCCCGACTGGGACGAACACCGGGGAGCTGTTTTTT

J gene: TRBJ1-4
clone size: few
V gene: TRBV4-3
D gene: TRBD1
CDR3 protein: CASSPTSGQGGEKLFF
CDR3 DNA: TGCGCCAGCAGCCCGACGTCGGGACAGGGTGGTGAAAAACTGTTTTTT

J gene: TRBJ1-3
clone size: NA
V gene: TRBV19
D gene: NA
CDR3 protein: CASSRDPGDGNTIYF
CDR3 DNA: TGTGCCAGTAGTCGAGATCCGGGGGACGGAAACACCATATATTTT

J gene: TRBJ2-5
clone size: many
V gene: TRBV5-8
D gene: NA
CDR3 protein: CASTPGLQGRETQYF
CDR3 DNA: TGTGCCAGCACTCCGGGGTTACAGGGTCGAGAGACCCAGTACTTC

J gene: TRBJ2-2
clone size: many
V gene: TRBV15
D gene: TRBD1
CDR3 protein: CATSRTKNRGSNTGELFF
CDR3 DNA: TGTGCCACCAGCAGGACGAAAAACAGGGGGTCGAACACCGGGGAGCTGTTTTTT

J gene: TRBJ2-4
clone size: few
V gene: TRBV6-2/TRBV6-3
D gene: NA
CDR3 protein: CASSGATLAKNIQYF
CDR3 DNA: TGTGCCAGCAGTGGGGCCACCTTAGCCAAAAACATTCAGTACTTC

J gene: TRBJ2-1
clone size: many
V gene: TRBV20-1
D gene: NA
CDR3 protein: CSARDPGISYNEQFF
CDR3 DNA: TGCAGTGCTAGAGATCCGGGAATCTCCTACAATGAGCAGTTCTTC

J gene: TRBJ1-2
clone size: NA
V gene: TRBV29-1
D gene: NA
CDR3 protein: CSVEGGGRGYGYTF
CDR3 DNA: TGCAGCGTTGAAGGGGGGGGGCGCGGCTATGGCTACACCTTC

J gene: TRBJ1-2
clone size: NA
V gene: TRBV5-5
D gene: NA
CDR3 protein: CASSLGTAANYGYTF
CDR3 DNA: TGTGCCAGCAGCCTCGGGACGGCAGCTAACTATGGCTACACCTTC

J gene: TRBJ2-2
clone size: many
V gene: TRBV6-1
D gene: TRBD1
CDR3 protein: CASSTQGVVTGELFF
CDR3 DNA: TGTGCCAGCAGTACCCAGGGGGTGGTCACCGGGGAGCTGTTTTTT

J gene: TRBJ2-7
clone size: NA
V gene: TRBV19
D gene: TRBD2
CDR3 protein: CASSKGSGIYEQYF
CDR3 DNA: TGTGCCAGTAGTAAGGGTAGCGGGATCTACGAGCAGTACTTC

J gene: TRBJ1-4
clone size: NA
V gene: TRBV2
D gene: NA
CDR3 protein: CASKAVGHATNEKLFF
CDR3 DNA: TGTGCCAGCAAGGCTGTTGGACACGCAACTAATGAAAAACTGTTTTTT

J gene: TRBJ2-3
clone size: few
V gene: TRBV4-2
D gene: NA
CDR3 protein: CASSQERVLSSTDTQYF
CDR3 DNA: TGTGCCAGCAGCCAAGAGAGGGTACTTTCTAGCACAGATACGCAGTATTTT

J gene: TRBJ2-5
clone size: few
V gene: TRBV30
D gene: NA
CDR3 protein: CAWSPRETQYF
CDR3 DNA: TGTGCCTGGAGCCCCCGGGAGACCCAGTACTTC

J gene: TRBJ2-3
clone size: many
V gene: TRBV7-2
D gene: TRBD2
CDR3 protein: CASSLVGGRYTDTQYF
CDR3 DNA: TGTGCCAGCAGCTTAGTCGGCGGGAGATACACAGATACGCAGTATTTT

J gene: TRBJ1-5
clone size: many
V gene: TRBV7-9
D gene: NA
CDR3 protein: CASSSQEFNQPQHF
CDR3 DNA: TGTGCCAGCAGCTCACAGGAGTTCAATCAGCCCCAGCATTTT

J gene: TRBJ2-7
clone size: many
V gene: TRBV7-2
D gene: TRBD1
CDR3 protein: CASSLARIGTGVEQYF
CDR3 DNA: TGTGCCAGCAGCTTAGCGCGAATCGGGACAGGGGTCGAGCAGTACTTC

J gene: TRBJ1-5
clone size: NA
V gene: TRBV28
D gene: TRBD1
CDR3 protein: CASSSRPGTGGQYSNQPQHF
CDR3 DNA: TGTGCCAGCAGTTCCCGCCCCGGGACAGGGGGCCAATATAGCAATCAGCCCCAGCATTTT

J gene: TRBJ2-2
clone size: few
V gene: TRBV9
D gene: NA
CDR3 protein: CASSVDPTTGELFF
CDR3 DNA: TGTGCCAGCAGCGTAGACCCTACCACCGGGGAGCTGTTTTTT

J gene: TRBJ2-3
clone size: many
V gene: TRBV12-3/TRBV12-4
D gene: TRBD2
CDR3 protein: CASSLSGRALDTDTQYF
CDR3 DNA: TGTGCCAGCAGTCTAAGCGGGAGGGCCCTCGACACAGATACGCAGTATTTT

J gene: TRBJ2-7
clone size: few
V gene: TRBV5-4
D gene: NA
CDR3 protein: CASSQIREGEQYF
CDR3 DNA: TGTGCCAGCAGCCAGATCAGGGAAGGAGAGCAGTACTTC

J gene: TRBJ2-1
clone size: many
V gene: TRBV3-1
D gene: TRBD2
CDR3 protein: CASSTQRERYNEQFF
CDR3 DNA: TGTGCCAGCAGCACCCAGCGGGAGAGGTACAATGAGCAGTTCTTC

J gene: TRBJ2-7
clone size: NA
V gene: TRBV27
D gene: NA
CDR3 protein: CASRSVYEQYF
CDR3 DNA: TGTGCCAGCAGATCCGTGTACGAGCAGTACTTC

J gene: TRBJ2-7
clone size: few
V gene: TRBV3-1
D gene: NA
CDR3 protein: CASSLTGTRDYEQYF
CDR3 DNA: TGTGCCAGCAGCCTAACCGGGACTCGAGACTACGAGCAGTACTTC

J gene: TRBJ2-1
clone size: many
V gene: TRBV20-1
D gene: TRBD2
CDR3 protein: CSATPLAGGGNEQFF
CDR3 DNA: TGCAGTGCTACCCCCTTAGCGGGAGGCGGGAATGAGCAGTTCTTC

J gene: TRBJ2-5
clone size: many
V gene: TRBV7-8
D gene: NA
CDR3 protein: CASSLMTGQETQYF
CDR3 DNA: TGTGCCAGCAGCTTGATGACGGGCCAAGAGACCCAGTACTTC

J gene: TRBJ2-1
clone size: NA
V gene: TRBV28
D gene: NA
CDR3 protein: CASRKQGFNNEQFF
CDR3 DNA: TGTGCCAGCAGAAAACAGGGATTTAACAATGAGCAGTTCTTC

J gene: TRBJ2-1
clone size: many
V gene: TRBV6-2/TRBV6-3
D gene: NA
CDR3 protein: CASSYPFNEQFF
CDR3 DNA: TGTGCCAGCAGTTATCCTTTCAATGAGCAGTTCTTC

J gene: TRBJ1-2
clone size: many
V gene: TRBV2
D gene: NA
CDR3 protein: CASSEALRGVGGYTF
CDR3 DNA: TGTGCCAGCAGTGAAGCGCTTCGGGGGGTGGGTGGCTACACCTTC

J gene: TRBJ1-4
clone size: many
V gene: TRBV4-1
D gene: TRBD1
CDR3 protein: CASSQETGTGLEKLFF
CDR3 DNA: TGCGCCAGCAGCCAGGAGACCGGGACAGGGCTTGAAAAACTGTTTTTT

J gene: TRBJ2-4
clone size: few
V gene: TRBV15
D gene: NA
CDR3 protein: CATSRVGDRYIQYF
CDR3 DNA: TGTGCCACCAGCAGAGTGGGTGATAGGTACATTCAGTACTTC

J gene: TRBJ2-3
clone size: NA
V gene: TRBV27
D gene: TRBD2
CDR3 protein: CAISTSGYSDTQYF
CDR3 DNA: TGTGCCATTTCGACTAGCGGTTATTCAGATACGCAGTATTTT

J gene: TRBJ2-4
clone size: NA
V gene: TRBV20-1
D gene: TRBD1
CDR3 protein: CSAWDRVAKNIQYF
CDR3 DNA: TGCAGTGCATGGGACAGGGTGGCCAAAAACATTCAGTACTTC

J gene: TRBJ1-3
clone size: many
V gene: TRBV6-5
D gene: NA
CDR3 protein: CASSYVETGRLSSGNTIYF
CDR3 DNA: TGTGCCAGCAGTTACGTAGAAACCGGGCGGCTTAGCTCTGGAAACACCATATATTTT

J gene: TRBJ2-7
clone size: NA
V gene: TRBV7-6
D gene: NA
CDR3 protein: CASRPEGGGSYEQYF
CDR3 DNA: TGTGCCAGCCGTCCCGAAGGGGGGGGCTCCTACGAGCAGTACTTC

J gene: TRBJ2-5
clone size: NA
V gene: TRBV3-2
D gene: NA
CDR3 protein: CASSPTRGWRETQYF
CDR3 DNA: TGTGCCAGCAGCCCCACGCGGGGGTGGAGGGAGACCCAGTACTTC

J gene: TRBJ1-2
clone size: NA
V gene: TRBV20-1
D gene: NA
CDR3 protein: CSVMGVLGSYTF
CDR3 DNA: TGCAGTGTTATGGGGGTGCTAGGGAGCTACACCTTC

J gene: TRBJ1-1
clone size: many
V gene: TRBV7-2
D gene: NA
CDR3 protein: CASSFGRGNTEAFF
CDR3 DNA: TGTGCCAGCAGCTTTGGTAGGGGAAACACTGAAGCTTTCTTT

J gene: TRBJ1-1
clone size: many
V gene: TRBV2
D gene: NA
CDR3 protein: CASRPVGNTEAFF
CDR3 DNA: TGTGCCAGCAGACCAGTAGGGAACACTGAAGCTTTCTTT

J gene: TRBJ1-5
clone size: few
V gene: TRBV5-8
D gene: NA
CDR3 protein: CASLPPGHILNQPQHF
CDR3 DNA: TGTGCCAGCCTTCCTCCGGGACACATTCTTAATCAGCCCCAGCATTTT

J gene: TRBJ1-5
clone size: NA
V gene: TRBV28
D gene: NA
CDR3 protein: CASSLWVGQGVDQPQHF
CDR3 DNA: TGTGCCAGCAGTTTATGGGTGGGCCAGGGAGTAGATCAGCCCCAGCATTTT

J gene: TRBJ2-2
clone size: NA
V gene: TRBV7-9
D gene: TRBD1
CDR3 protein: CASSQTQTGGTGELFF
CDR3 DNA: TGTGCCAGCAGCCAAACCCAGACAGGGGGCACCGGGGAGCTGTTTTTT

J gene: TRBJ2-7
clone size: NA
V gene: TRBV6-1
D gene: TRBD1
CDR3 protein: CASSVTGTALYEQYF
CDR3 DNA: TGTGCCAGCAGCGTTACCGGGACAGCGCTCTACGAGCAGTACTTC

J gene: TRBJ2-7
clone size: NA
V gene: TRBV7-2
D gene: NA
CDR3 protein: CASSLGPPEQYF
CDR3 DNA: TGTGCCAGCAGCTTAGGGCCCCCCGAGCAGTACTTC

J gene: TRBJ2-7
clone size: many
V gene: TRBV7-2
D gene: NA
CDR3 protein: CASSAIPGTLSSYEQYF
CDR3 DNA: TGTGCCAGCAGCGCCATCCCCGGGACTCTGAGCTCCTACGAGCAGTACTTC

J gene: TRBJ1-1
clone size: NA
V gene: TRBV5-1
D gene: TRBD1
CDR3 protein: CASGGQESTEAFF
CDR3 DNA: TGCGCCAGCGGAGGACAGGAGAGCACTGAAGCTTTCTTT

J gene: TRBJ2-4
clone size: many
V gene: TRBV7-9
D gene: NA
CDR3 protein: CASSRGRGTDNENIQYF
CDR3 DNA: TGTGCCAGCAGCCGGGGACGGGGGACAGATAACGAAAACATTCAGTACTTC